This TCR beta chain was profiled in a study of T cells in Graves' hyperthyroidism and ophthalmopathy. The overall study: Peripheral blood was collected at initial diagnosis, before any treatment.

This clonotype was counted many times. TCR beta CDR3 regions were amplified from RNA transcripts. An initial round of RT-PCR targeting the TCR CDR3 relied on the HTBI primer set. MiXCR was run by TCRdb on the multiplex PCR reads, yielding one entry per CDR3 protein. The sample shows hundreds of thousands of distinct CDR3 sequences, around a third of them seen only once. Graves' hyperthyroidism without ophthalmopathy progression within 18 months was termed stable. Pregnant or lactating patients were excluded, as were those with uncontrolled infection or other autoimmune disease. Each diagnosis drew on symptoms, thyroxine, TRAb, thyroid ultrasound and orbital computed tomography findings. Germline V gives CDR1 SQVTM, CDR2 ANQGSEA. The CDR3 sequence is 11 residues long. Trimming shortened V by 4 bases and J by 5 bases, and 8 bases separated the two germline ends.

Sequencing used blood. The chain combines TRBV29-1 with TRBJ1-2; D unresolved. This TCR came from a woman aged 40 to 50 with Graves' hyperthyroidism. The chain's CDR3 is CSVGEGYGYTF. In DNA, the CDR3 is TGCAGCGTTGGAGAAGGATATGGCTACACCTTC.